This passage covers 21 T cell receptor beta chains from one sample sequenced in a study of blood T cell repertoires in COVID-19. Clones were sequenced by immunoSEQ multiplex PCR, and TCRdb holds only the in-frame ones, with some missing. The table shows around 200,000 clones, with approximately 85% occurring only once. Sequenced sample: peripheral blood. Receptors were obtained from a man in his 60s with acute or convalescent COVID-19.

This sequence joins TRBV28 and TRBJ1-2; perhaps TRBD1 as D (6 bases). Trimming took off 2 bases at V and 8 bases at J, with 21 bases between the two ends. CDR1 is MDHEN and CDR2 is SYDVKM in the germline V gene. The CDR3 has 16 amino acids. The CDR3 protein is CASSLAAGGRFGGYTF. CDR3 nucleotides: TGTGCCAGCAGTTTAGCCGCCGGGGGGCGTTTCGGGGGCTACACCTTC.

This clone showed up just a few times. CDR3 nucleotides: TGCGCCAGCAGTGAGAGGGGCAGGGGGCTCGTCGGCAATCAGCCCCAGCATTTT. This encodes CASSERGRGLVGNQPQHF. This chain links TRBV10-2 with TRBJ1-5; 8 nucleotides agree with TRBD1. Germline CDR1 WSHSY, CDR2 SAAADI. This CDR3 has 18 residues. V gave up 2 bases and J gave up 2 bases; unmatched junction bases: 11.

Written as DNA, the CDR3 is TGTGCCAGCAGTCGAGACAGGGGGGATGGCTACACCTTC. Protein: CASSRDRGDGYTF. The rearrangement links TRBV6-5 to TRBJ1-2; TRBD1 aligns across 9 bases. V was pared by 5 bases and J by 6 bases, with 4 bases of the junction left unmatched. CDR3 size: 13 residues. Germline CDR1 and CDR2: MNHEY and SVGAGI.

The chain carries TRBV6-2 or TRBV6-3 and TRBJ2-7, with 9 bases aligning to TRBD2. CDR1 MNHEY and CDR2 SVGEGT come from the germline V gene. The CDR3 contains 15 residues. With 2 bases clipped from V and 3 bases from J, the junction kept 5 bases outside the gene matches. The CDR3 region has the DNA TGTGCCAGCAGTTACCCAGCGGGAGGCTTCTACGAGCAGTACTTC. Translated: CASSYPAGGFYEQYF.

The rearrangement joins TRBV2 to TRBJ2-5; TRBD1 matches at 10 bases. Trimming took 6 bases from V and 0 from J; bases not matched to a gene: 4. This CDR3 comprises 15 residues. The V gene's germline CDR1 is SNHLY and CDR2 FYNNEI. DNA of the CDR3: TGTGCCAGCAGCCTGGACAGGGGGTACCAAGAGACCCAGTACTTC. Amino acid sequence: CASSLDRGYQETQYF.

The CDR3 nucleotides are TGTGCCAGTAGTTTCTTAGCGGGAGGATCCTACAATGAGCAGTTCTTC. This gives the protein CASSFLAGGSYNEQFF. The chain has TRBV19 and TRBJ2-1, with TRBD2 identical over 10 bases. The CDR3 is 16 amino acids. V was pared by 5 bases and J by 1 base, with 5 bases of the junction left unmatched. Germline V gene sequence: CDR1 LNHDA, CDR2 SQIVND (reference sequence).

The V call is TRBV21-1, the J call TRBJ1-5; the DNA was not used to check the table's D call, TRBD1. TRBV21-1 is noted as a pseudogene. The CDR3 contains 16 residues. CDR3 residues: CASSKASRQGWQPQHF. In DNA, the CDR3 is TGTGCCAGCAGCAAAGCTTCTCGACAGGGTTGGCAGCCCCAGCATTTT.

The chain is built from TRBV15 and TRBJ2-1; 9 nucleotides match TRBD2. The trim removed 2 bases at V and 0 bases at J, leaving 5 bases unmatched. This CDR3 has 17 amino acids. Germline CDR1 and CDR2: LNHNV and YYDKDF (reference sequence). The CDR3 DNA is TGTGCCACCAGCAGAACAACGGGACTAGCCTCCTACAATGAGCAGTTCTTC. Its translation: CATSRTTGLASYNEQFF.

The chain is built from TRBV11-2 and TRBJ2-7; possible D gene TRBD1, 6 bases. V dropped 4 bases and J dropped 3 bases, with 13 bases sitting between them. Germline CDR1 reads SGHAT; CDR2 reads FQNNGV. The CDR3 covers 14 residues. CDR3 region: CASSYRDTDYEQYF. The CDR3 DNA follows: TGTGCCAGCAGCTACCGGGACACCGACTACGAGCAGTACTTC.

This rearrangement joins TRBV3-1 (or the pseudogene TRBV3-2) to TRBJ2-2; 15 positions match TRBD2. The V and J ends lost 4 bases and 6 bases, in that order; junction bases with no gene match: 15. This CDR3 contains 20 residues. CDR1 is LGHDT and CDR2 is YNNKEL in the germline V gene (reference sequence). CDR3 region: CASSPLRGLAGGVLSGELFF. CDR3 DNA: TGTGCCAGCAGCCCTCTCCGTGGACTAGCGGGAGGGGTTTTATCCGGGGAGCTGTTTTTT.

The rearrangement joins TRBV10-3 to TRBJ2-7; 7 bases align to TRBD2. This CDR3 comprises 15 residues. The trim removed 9 bases at V and 0 bases at J, leaving 11 bases unmatched. Germline assignment: CDR1 ENHRY and CDR2 SYGVKD. CDR3 coding DNA: TGTGCCATGCGGGAGTCGGGAGAAGACTCCTACGAGCAGTACTTC. Protein sequence: CAMRESGEDSYEQYF.

This chain links TRBV27 with TRBJ1-2; D is unresolved. The CDR3 extends over 15 amino acids. Trimming cost V 2 bases and J 7 bases, with 17 bases left between them. Germline assignment: CDR1 MNHEY and CDR2 SMNVEV (reference sequence). The CDR3 loop reads CASSLHGITEGGYTF. CDR3 bases: TGTGCCAGCAGTTTACACGGGATAACTGAGGGTGGCTACACCTTC.

V and J are TRBV11-2 and TRBJ2-7, with D maybe TRBD2 (6 bases). The CDR3 sequence is 14 residues long. Germline CDR1 SGHAT, CDR2 FQNNGV. Deletions cut 5 bases from V and 2 bases from J, with 13 bases between. The CDR3 DNA follows: TGTGCCAGCAGCCGTGGGACGGGAGCCTACGAGCAGTACTTC. Protein: CASSRGTGAYEQYF.

Only a few counts were recorded for this clone. The J gene is TRBJ2-2, the V gene TRBV5-4; 11 bases line up with TRBD2. Germline V CDR1 and CDR2: SGHNT, YYREEE (reference sequence). This CDR3 contains 17 residues. The ends lost 0 bases at V and 3 bases at J; junction bases unmatched: 4. The CDR3 spells CASSLGGTSGYTGELFF. The CDR3 DNA reads TGTGCCAGCAGCTTGGGGGGGACTAGCGGATACACCGGGGAGCTGTTTTTT.

This chain joins TRBV7-2 and TRBJ1-5; D is ambiguous. With 0 bases removed from V and 3 bases from J, the gap between germline ends came to 6 bases. CDR3 size: 14 residues. Germline loops: CDR1 SGHTA, CDR2 FQGNSA. CDR3 coding DNA: TGTGCCAGCAGCTTAGCCGACATCAATCAGCCCCAGCATTTT. Translated: CASSLADINQPQHF. Looking up the rest from reference TRBV7-2 and TRBJ1-5 gives the full variable domain: GAGVSQSPSNKVTEKGKDVELRCDPISGHTALYWYRQSLGQGLEFLIYFQGNSAPDKSGLPSDRFSAERTGGSVSTLTIQRTQQEDSAVYLCASSLADINQPQHFGDGTRLSIL.

J is TRBJ2-5 and V is TRBV28; D unresolved. The V end was cut by 7 bases, the J end by 5 bases, with 5 bases between. This CDR3 has 10 amino acids. In germline, CDR1 is MDHEN, CDR2 SYDVKM. The CDR3: CASIRETQYF. The CDR3 DNA reads as TGTGCCAGCATCCGGGAGACCCAGTACTTC.

V is TRBV7-3 and J is TRBJ2-1; 9 positions agree with TRBD2. Germline V gene lookup returns CDR1 SGHTA and CDR2 FQGTGA. The CDR3 sequence is 12 residues long. V shed 5 bases and J 15 bases; nucleotides not matched to a gene: 8. The DNA of the CDR3 is TGTGCCAGCAGCCTCGCGGGGGGGAAAACGTTCTTC. Protein sequence: CASSLAGGKTFF.

The rearrangement joins TRBV28 to TRBJ2-7; 9 bases map to TRBD2. CDR1 is MDHEN, CDR2 SYDVKM, per germline. This CDR3 comprises 22 residues. Trimming removed 2 bases from V and 5 bases from J; junction bases left unmatched: 28. CDR3 DNA: TGTGCCAGCAGTTTAGTAGGTTTGATGGCTAGCGGGACGGAGACCCTCACCCACGAGCAGTACTTC. Its protein is CASSLVGLMASGTETLTHEQYF.

To note about this clone: Other DNA variants within this sample encode the same CDR3. The V call is TRBV18, the J call TRBJ2-7; no clear D gene. Trimming cost V 3 bases and J 0 bases, with 6 bases left between them. Per the germline V gene, CDR1 is KGHSH and CDR2 is LQKENI. The CDR3 totals 13 residues. CDR3 residues: CASSPPSSYEQYF. The CDR3 bases are TGTGCCAGCTCACCGCCCAGCTCCTACGAGCAGTACTTC.

V is TRBV11-2 and J is TRBJ2-7, with 7 bases fitting TRBD1. The CDR3 consists of 16 residues. Germline V gene sequence: CDR1 SGHAT, CDR2 FQNNGV. With V trimmed by 7 bases and J by 4 bases, 16 bases remained unmatched. Written as DNA, the CDR3 is TGTGCCAGCACCTCTTTTATCCGGGACAGACAGTACGAGCAGTACTTC. Translating it yields CASTSFIRDRQYEQYF.

The V gene is TRBV5-4, the J gene TRBJ2-1; D not certain. The V end lost 4 bases, the J end lost 6 bases, and 14 bases lay between the germline ends. The CDR3 consists of 14 residues. The germline CDR1 and CDR2 sequences are SGHNT and YYREEE (reference sequence). The CDR3 region is CASSPKAGANEQFF. CDR3 sequence (DNA): TGTGCCAGCAGCCCCAAGGCAGGTGCCAATGAGCAGTTCTTC.